The 4 T cell receptor beta chains reported below all come from one sample, sequenced in a study of blood T cell repertoires in COVID-19. Generated by immunoSEQ multiplex PCR, the TCRdb table keeps only in-frame clones and is missing some. Counted here are hundreds of thousands of clones, roughly 89% occurring once; the ten biggest clones make up about 2.5%. The sample taken for sequencing was PBMCs or T cells enriched from blood (not recorded which). The source of these receptors is a woman in her thirties with acute COVID-19.

The J gene is TRBJ1-1, the V gene TRBV4-3; no firm D call. This CDR3 has 13 amino acids. V was cut by 2 bases and J by 4 bases, with 8 bases left in between. From germline, CDR1 is LGHNA and CDR2 YSLEER. The CDR3 protein is CASSQFLSTEAFF. The CDR3 nucleotides are TGCGCCAGCAGCCAATTCCTGTCCACTGAAGCTTTCTTT.

The V call is TRBV6-6, the J call TRBJ1-2; D gene ambiguous. CDR1 MNHNY and CDR2 SVGAGI come from the germline V gene (reference sequence). The CDR3 totals 14 residues. Trimming left V 4 bases short and J 6 bases short, with 15 bases between. This chain's CDR3 is CASSLVVEGDGYTF. The CDR3 region has the DNA TGTGCCAGCAGTTTAGTAGTGGAGGGAGATGGCTACACCTTC.

The chain couples TRBV7-8 to TRBJ1-1, with a possible D match to TRBD1 (5 bases). The germline gives CDR1 SGHVS, CDR2 FQNEAQ. This CDR3 has 15 amino acids. The V end lost 10 bases, the J end lost 4 bases, and 22 bases lay between the germline ends. The DNA of the CDR3 is TGTGCCACCCTGGGTGGGGCAGGGAGGGGCACTGAAGCTTTCTTT. Amino acid sequence: CATLGGAGRGTEAFF.

The chain carries TRBV10-3 and TRBJ1-1; 10 bases fit TRBD1. This CDR3 comprises 13 residues. J gave up 10 bases and V 6 bases, and 8 bases lay outside the gene matches. Germline V gene lookup returns CDR1 ENHRY and CDR2 SYGVKD. The CDR3 here is CAISSGTGAVAFF. DNA for the CDR3: TGTGCCATCAGCTCCGGGACAGGGGCCGTAGCTTTCTTT.